The 18 T cell receptor beta chains in this list originate from one sample, sequenced in a study of shared clonotypes between healthy human individuals. TCRdb keeps only in-frame clones here, not all; method: immunoSEQ multiplex PCR. The repertoire holds 450,000 to 500,000 clones, with 81% as singletons. Source material: PBMCs. These receptors were taken from a woman aged 40 to 55 in good health. Some clones in this sample may be carry-over from other donors' samples.

The gene calls are TRBV18 and TRBJ1-5, with 7 bases aligning to TRBD1. V dropped 4 bases and J dropped 2; count of bases not matched to a gene: 8. Looked up from germline, CDR1 is KGHSH and CDR2 is LQKENI. The CDR3 runs to 16 residues. Here the CDR3 DNA reads TGTGCCAGCTCACAAACCGGGACAGCCGGCAATCAGCCCCAGCATTTT. Translation gives CASSQTGTAGNQPQHF.

The chain is built from TRBV7-6 and TRBJ2-3; D perhaps matches TRBD2 (6 bases). CDR3 length: 16 amino acids. With 1 base removed from V and 4 bases from J, the gap between germline ends came to 15 bases. Germline V lookup: CDR1 SGHVS, CDR2 FNYEAQ. CDR3 residues: CASSLGIGGASDTQYF. CDR3 DNA: TGTGCCAGCAGCTTAGGGATAGGAGGGGCATCAGATACGCAGTATTTT.

This clone was observed a handful of times. As DNA, the CDR3 is TGCGCCAGCAGCCAGGGCGGGGGATTCCGGAACACCGGGGAGCTGTTTTTT. It encodes CASSQGGGFRNTGELFF. The rearrangement links TRBV4-3 to TRBJ2-2; 7 nucleotides match TRBD2. V trimming: 3 bases; J trimming: 1 base; junction bases outside the gene matches: 8. Per the germline V gene, CDR1 is LGHNA and CDR2 is YSLEER. CDR3 length: 17 residues.

The rearrangement joins TRBV7-6 to TRBJ2-2; the D is unclear. Trimming pared 0 bases from V and 5 bases from J, leaving 16 bases between. The germline gives CDR1 SGHVS, CDR2 FNYEAQ. The CDR3 has 17 amino acids. In DNA form, the CDR3 reads TGTGCCAGCAGCTTAGCGTTTAAAGGGAAGAGGACCGGGGAGCTGTTTTTT. This encodes CASSLAFKGKRTGELFF.

The rearrangement links TRBV18 to TRBJ1-2, with D possibly TRBD1 on 6 matching bases. The length of the CDR3 is 14 residues. Trimming took 3 bases from V and 1 from J, leaving 9 bases between them. The germline V gene has CDR1 KGHSH and CDR2 LQKENI. CDR3 sequence (DNA): TGTGCCAGCTCACCGGGGGCTAGTAACTATGGCTACACCTTC. Translated: CASSPGASNYGYTF.

The chain has TRBV18 and TRBJ2-1; perhaps TRBD2 as D (6 bases). Deletions cut 2 bases from V and 2 bases from J, with 10 bases between. The CDR3 loop spans 15 amino acids. CDR1 is KGHSH, CDR2 LQKENI, per germline. The CDR3 protein is CASSPGRPPYNEQFF. The CDR3 nucleotides read TGTGCCAGCTCACCAGGGAGGCCCCCCTACAATGAGCAGTTCTTC. The variable domain in full, completed from reference TRBV18 and TRBJ2-1, reads NAGVMQNPRHLVRRRGQEARLRCSPMKGHSHVYWYRQLPEEGLKFMVYLQKENIIDESGMPKERFSAEFPKEGPSILRIQQVVRGDSAAYFCASSPGRPPYNEQFFGPGTRLTVL.

The chain has TRBV7-9 and TRBJ2-3; a possible D gene is TRBD2 (6 bases). The germline V and J ends were trimmed by 8 bases and 2 bases, with 14 bases remaining between them. CDR3 length equals 14 residues. Germline-derived CDR1 and CDR2 are SEHNR and FQNEAQ (reference sequence). The CDR3 loop reads CASGRGFDTDTQYF. The CDR3 nucleotides read TGTGCCAGCGGACGGGGGTTCGACACAGATACGCAGTATTTT.

This clone was counted only a few times. V gene TRBV19 combines with J gene TRBJ2-7, with 7 bases aligning to TRBD2. CDR3 size: 14 residues. Germline values: CDR1 LNHDA, CDR2 SQIVND (reference sequence). V shed 3 bases, J shed 1 base, and the junction held 3 bases outside the gene matches. The DNA of the CDR3 is TGTGCCAGTAGTATCCGGGGGGAGTCCTACGAGCAGTACTTC. This sequence encodes CASSIRGESYEQYF.

This sequence joins TRBV7-9 and TRBJ2-3, with D hard to call. Trimming cost V 3 bases and J 2 bases, with 15 bases left between them. The germline gives CDR1 SEHNR, CDR2 FQNEAQ (reference sequence). This CDR3 is built from 16 residues. Here the CDR3 DNA reads TGTGCCAGCAGCTTTAACCCTAAGGGTTCCACAGATACGCAGTATTTT. Amino acid sequence: CASSFNPKGSTDTQYF.

This clone occurred once. The V gene is TRBV28, the J gene TRBJ2-1; TRBD2 agrees at 14 bases. Germline V lookup: CDR1 MDHEN, CDR2 SYDVKM. V gave up 8 bases and J gave up 8 bases; unmatched junction bases: 11. CDR3 size: 16 residues. The CDR3 DNA sequence: TGTGCCAGCGGCCGACTAGCGGGAGGGCCTAGCTATGAGCAGTTCTTC. It specifies CASGRLAGGPSYEQFF.

The V and J genes are TRBV5-4 and TRBJ2-3, with D tentatively TRBD1 (6 bases). The V end lost 4 bases, the J end lost 2 bases, and 14 bases lay between the germline ends. The CDR3 runs to 15 residues. Germline V CDR1 and CDR2: SGHNT, YYREEE (reference sequence). CDR3 in DNA: TGTGCCAGCAGCGCCACCGACAGGACCACAGATACGCAGTATTTT. Its protein product is CASSATDRTTDTQYF.

This chain links TRBV29-1 with TRBJ2-6; no reliable D call. The CDR3 is made up of 12 amino acids. V was trimmed by 6 bases and J by 4 bases, leaving 7 bases between them. The germline V gene has CDR1 SQVTM and CDR2 ANQGSEA. The CDR3 sequence: CSVAVGANVLTF. The CDR3 DNA reads TGCAGCGTCGCCGTAGGGGCCAACGTCCTGACTTTC. Looking up the rest from reference TRBV29-1 and TRBJ2-6 gives the full variable domain: SAVISQKPSRDICQRGTSLTIQCQVDSQVTMMFWYRQQPGQSLTLIATANQGSEATYESGFVIDKFPISRPNLTFSTLTVSNMSPEDSSIYLCSVAVGANVLTFGAGSRLTVL.

The CDR3 protein is CAGMTESNEKLFF. The CDR3 nucleotides read TGTGCCGGCATGACAGAGTCCAATGAAAAACTGTTTTTT. The genes are TRBV2 and TRBJ1-4; a weak D match, TRBD1 (5 bases). CDR3 size: 13 residues. Per germline, CDR1 SNHLY and CDR2 FYNNEI. V lost 11 bases, J lost 5 bases, and 15 bases lay in between.

The DNA for the CDR3 is TGTGCCAGCAGCCAAGATACTAGATGGGAGACCCAGTACTTC. Translating it yields CASSQDTRWETQYF. The chain carries TRBV4-2 and TRBJ2-5, with D maybe TRBD2 (5 bases). The V end was cut by 0 bases, the J end by 5 bases, with 10 bases between. The CDR3 extends over 14 amino acids. From germline, CDR1 is LGHNA and CDR2 YNFKEQ.

As concerns this clone: A far bigger clonotype differs at one base, so this is likely a read error. The rearrangement links TRBV5-6 to TRBJ2-6; D possibly matches TRBD1 or TRBD2 (6 bases each). This CDR3 spans 15 amino acids. V was cut by 3 bases and J by 4 bases, with 11 bases left in between. Germline lookup yields CDR1 SGHDT and CDR2 YYEEEE. CDR3 bases: TGTGCCAGCAGCTACTGGGGGGCCGGGGCCAACGTCCTGACTTTC. Translating it yields CASSYWGAGANVLTF.

Points on this clone: This likely came from a read error, as a far larger clone is one base away. In the same sample, other DNA sequences code for this CDR3. The chain combines TRBV7-9 with TRBJ2-1, with 7 bases matching TRBD2. V dropped 7 bases and J dropped 7; count of bases not matched to a gene: 16. The CDR3 extends over 16 amino acids. The germline CDR1 and CDR2 sequences are SEHNR and FQNEAQ (reference sequence). CDR3 sequence reads: CASNPVGEGRWNEQFF. DNA for the CDR3: TGTGCCAGCAACCCGGTTGGGGAGGGTCGGTGGAATGAGCAGTTCTTC.

This chain links TRBV4-3 with TRBJ2-4; D is possibly TRBD2 (6 bases). Germline-derived CDR1 and CDR2 are LGHNA and YSLEER. V was shortened by 3 bases and J by 0 bases, with 27 bases between the two germline ends. This CDR3 region has 21 residues. The CDR3 DNA follows: TGCGCCAGCAGCCAGGAGCCGCCCGGGGACTCGACGCCGCTAGCCAAAAACATTCAGTACTTC. Protein product: CASSQEPPGDSTPLAKNIQYF.

Concerning this clone itself: Since a much larger clone is just one base distant, this may be a read error. The V and J genes are TRBV7-8 and TRBJ2-1; 14 bases align to TRBD2. Germline trimming cut 4 bases from V and 8 bases from J; bases unmatched to any gene: 7. This CDR3 contains 16 residues. Germline loops: CDR1 SGHVS, CDR2 FQNEAQ. This CDR3 reads CASSSPTSGRGDEQFF. The DNA for the CDR3 is TGTGCCAGCAGCTCCCCGACTAGCGGGAGGGGAGATGAGCAGTTCTTC.